What follows is one TCR beta chain and its context. The antigen is unknown. A J-beta primer mix and a sample-barcoded 5' primer were used in a second PCR of roughly 6 to 11 cycles. TCRdb redid the calling of the 5' RACE reads with MiXCR, one entry per CDR3 protein. The sample has some 1.5 million distinct CDR3 sequences, about 28% seen once. The data were taken from a study of blood T cells in healthy people across ages. Across the study: For every two T cells, template switching captured about one barcoded beta molecule.

Every sample gave at least 5 micrograms of total RNA when it was extracted. This CDR3 is 17 amino acids long. V lost 0 bases and J 0 bases, leaving 10 bases between the germline ends. Looked up from germline, CDR1 is SGHRS and CDR2 is YFSETQ. Whole-study findings and limits: Naive CD4+ cells and diversity were both higher in long-lived donors than in aged donors.

Material: blood. The gene calls are TRBV5-1 and TRBJ2-6; D remains ambiguous. The TCR sequence derives from a woman aged 25 to 39 in good health. The CDR3 region has the DNA TGCGCCAGCAGCTTGGGCAGTTTCAGCTCTGGGGCCAACGTCCTGACTTTC. Protein: CASSLGSFSSGANVLTF.